The clone carrying this TCR beta chain was detected only a few times. The target antigen is unknown. CDR3 length equals 16 residues. The V segment lost 4 bases and the J segment 6 bases; nucleotides outside the gene matches: 9. In germline, CDR1 is KGHDR, CDR2 SFDVKD. This entry belongs to a study of T cell repertoires in cytomegalovirus infection. Study details: Both CMV infection and a matching HLA type were indicated by public TCR beta signatures.

TCRdb independently ran MiXCR on the reads; one entry per CDR3 protein. The sample has approximately 110,000 distinct CDR3 sequences, around a tenth seen once; the top ten hold 30% to 40%. V usage is TRBV24-1 and J usage is TRBJ2-2, with 8 bases that match TRBD2. The clonotype was recovered from a human donor in good health (CMV status not recorded). Some clones in this sample may be carry-over from other donors' samples. What was sequenced was PBMCs, sequenced either directly or after in vitro stimulation (not recorded which). The DNA of the CDR3 is TGTGCCACCAGTGACCGAAGCGGGAGTGTATCCGGGGAGCTGTTTTTT. It codes for CATSDRSGSVSGELFF.